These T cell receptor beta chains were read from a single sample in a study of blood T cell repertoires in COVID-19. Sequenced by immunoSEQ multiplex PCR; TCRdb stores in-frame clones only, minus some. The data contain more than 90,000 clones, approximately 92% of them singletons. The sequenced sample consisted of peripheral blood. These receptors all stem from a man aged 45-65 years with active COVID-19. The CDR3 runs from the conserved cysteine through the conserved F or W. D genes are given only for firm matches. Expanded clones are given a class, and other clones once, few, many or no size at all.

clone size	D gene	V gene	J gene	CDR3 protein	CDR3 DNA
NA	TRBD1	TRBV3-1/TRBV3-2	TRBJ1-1	CASSQDDRGNTEAFF	TGTGCCAGCAGCCAAGACGACAGGGGTAACACTGAAGCTTTCTTT
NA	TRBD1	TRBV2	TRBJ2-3	CASSEATGAYRDTQYF	TGTGCCAGCAGTGAAGCGACAGGGGCATACAGGGATACGCAGTATTTT
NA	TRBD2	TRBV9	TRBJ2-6	CASSVTSGLTGANVLTF	TGTGCCAGCAGCGTAACTAGCGGACTAACGGGGGCCAACGTCCTGACTTTC
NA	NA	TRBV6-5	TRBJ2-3	CASRGGRDSFDTQYF	TGTGCCAGCAGGGGGGGGCGGGATAGTTTCGATACGCAGTATTTT
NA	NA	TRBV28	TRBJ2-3	CASWGRITDTQYF	TGTGCCAGCTGGGGCCGAATTACAGATACGCAGTATTTT
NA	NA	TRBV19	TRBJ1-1	CASSIDPESRAFF	TGTGCCAGTAGTATAGATCCGGAGTCGAGGGCTTTCTTT
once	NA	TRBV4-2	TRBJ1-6	CASSRGDGNYNSPLHF	TGTGCCAGCAGCCGGGGGGACGGAAACTATAATTCACCCCTCCACTTT
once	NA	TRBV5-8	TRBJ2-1	CASSLNVGPSIEQFF	TGTGCCAGCAGCTTAAATGTGGGGCCCTCGATTGAGCAGTTCTTC
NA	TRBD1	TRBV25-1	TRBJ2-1	CASRTGGQFFF	TGTGCCAGCAGGACAGGGGGCCAATTTTTCTTC
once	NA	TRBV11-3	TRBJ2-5	CASSSGLSSGETQYF	TGTGCCAGCAGCTCCGGTCTAAGCTCGGGAGAGACCCAGTACTTC
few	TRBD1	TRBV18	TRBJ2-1	CASSPQGQGIKGNEQFF	TGTGCCAGCTCACCACAGGGACAGGGAATCAAGGGCAATGAGCAGTTCTTC
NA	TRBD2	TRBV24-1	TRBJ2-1	CATSDPTLAGGSYNEQFF	TGTGCCACCAGTGATCCAACACTAGCGGGAGGGTCCTACAATGAGCAGTTCTTC
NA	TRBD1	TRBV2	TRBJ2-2	CASRARDRGFTGELFF	TGTGCCAGCAGGGCCCGGGACAGGGGTTTTACCGGGGAGCTGTTTTTT
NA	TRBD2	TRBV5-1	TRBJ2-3	CASSAGVQTDTQYF	TGCGCCAGCAGCGCGGGGGTTCAGACAGATACGCAGTATTTT
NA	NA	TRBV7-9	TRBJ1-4	CASTGGGRTNEKLFF	TGTGCCAGCACGGGCGGGGGGCGGACTAATGAAAAACTGTTTTTT
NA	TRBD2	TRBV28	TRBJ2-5	CASSSSGRGEETQYF	TGTGCCAGCAGTTCTAGCGGGAGAGGGGAAGAGACCCAGTACTTC
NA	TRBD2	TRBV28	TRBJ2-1	CASSLYAGGNYNEQFF	TGTGCCAGCAGTTTATATGCGGGAGGGAACTACAATGAGCAGTTCTTC
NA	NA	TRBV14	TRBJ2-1	CASSQGASILRFF	TGTGCCAGCAGCCAGGGGGCTTCTATCTTGCGGTTCTTC
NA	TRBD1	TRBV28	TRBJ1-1	CASRGTGVTEAFF	TGTGCCAGCAGAGGGACAGGGGTGACTGAAGCTTTCTTT
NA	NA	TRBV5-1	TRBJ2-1	CASSLSGNSHNEQFF	TGCGCCAGCAGCTTGTCCGGGAATAGCCACAATGAGCAGTTCTTC
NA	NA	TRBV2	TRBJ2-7	CASTPRDSLSYEQYF	TGTGCCAGTACCCCTCGGGACTCATTGTCCTACGAGCAGTACTTC
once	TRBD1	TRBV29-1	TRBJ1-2	CSGSLGQDYGYTF	TGCAGCGGTAGCCTAGGACAGGACTATGGCTACACCTTC
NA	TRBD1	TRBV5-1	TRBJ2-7	CASSLEGQGLDEQYF	TGCGCCAGCAGCTTGGAGGGACAGGGGCTCGACGAGCAGTACTTC
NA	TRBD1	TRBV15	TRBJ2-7	CATSRAHRGLGEQYF	TGTGCCACCAGCAGAGCGCACAGGGGTTTGGGGGAGCAGTACTTC
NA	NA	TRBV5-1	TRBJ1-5	CASSLDSSNQPQHF	TGCGCCAGCAGCTTGGACTCTAGCAATCAGCCCCAGCATTTT
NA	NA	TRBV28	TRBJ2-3	CASSLLSGDTDTQYF	TGTGCCAGCAGTTTACTTAGCGGAGACACAGATACGCAGTATTTT
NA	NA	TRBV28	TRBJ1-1	CASSRLPVNTEAFF	TGTGCCAGCAGTCGACTTCCTGTGAACACTGAAGCTTTCTTT
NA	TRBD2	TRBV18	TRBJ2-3	CASSHGTSGTDTQYF	TGTGCCAGCTCACATGGGACTAGCGGGACCGATACGCAGTATTTT
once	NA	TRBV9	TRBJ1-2	CASSVGGLDYGYTF	TGTGCCAGCAGCGTAGGGGGGCTCGACTATGGCTACACCTTC
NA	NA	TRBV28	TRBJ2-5	CASSDTGPRAQYF	TGTGCCAGCAGTGATACCGGGCCCAGGGCCCAGTACTTC
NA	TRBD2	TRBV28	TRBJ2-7	CASSPSTSGSYEQYF	TGTGCCAGCAGTCCCTCGACTAGCGGGAGTTACGAGCAGTACTTC
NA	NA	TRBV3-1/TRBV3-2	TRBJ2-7	CASSGARTEQYF	TGTGCCAGCAGTGGGGCGCGGACCGAGCAGTACTTC
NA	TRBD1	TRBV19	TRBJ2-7	CATAPRDSSYEQYF	TGTGCCACCGCCCCCCGGGACAGCTCCTACGAGCAGTACTTC
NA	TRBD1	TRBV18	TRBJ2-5	CASSDRGPSETQYF	TGTGCCAGCTCAGACAGGGGGCCATCGGAGACCCAGTACTTC
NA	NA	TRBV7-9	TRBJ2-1	CASIPNPGQLYNEQFF	TGTGCCAGCATCCCTAACCCAGGACAGCTATACAATGAGCAGTTCTTC
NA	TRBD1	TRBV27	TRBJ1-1	CASSPRTGSISNTEAFF	TGTGCCAGCAGTCCCCGGACAGGGAGTATTTCGAACACTGAAGCTTTCTTT
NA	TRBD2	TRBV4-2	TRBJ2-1	CASSQDGREDWSSYNEQFF	TGTGCCAGCAGCCAAGATGGACGGGAGGATTGGTCCTCCTACAATGAGCAGTTCTTC
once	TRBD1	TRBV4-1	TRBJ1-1	CASSQGQGSFTEAFF	TGCGCCAGCAGCCAGGGACAGGGAAGTTTCACTGAAGCTTTCTTT
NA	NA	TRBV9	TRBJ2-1	CASSAGDSSYNEQFF	TGTGCCAGCAGCGCCGGAGATAGCTCCTACAATGAGCAGTTCTTC
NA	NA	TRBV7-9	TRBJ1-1	CASSRVQLNTEAFF	TGTGCCAGCAGCAGGGTACAACTGAACACTGAAGCTTTCTTT
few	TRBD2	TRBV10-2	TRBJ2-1	CASSEAGVWDEQFF	TGCGCCAGCAGTGAGGCGGGGGTTTGGGATGAGCAGTTCTTC
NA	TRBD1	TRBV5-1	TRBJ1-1	CASSGWTGNTEAFF	TGCGCCAGCAGCGGATGGACAGGGAACACTGAAGCTTTCTTT